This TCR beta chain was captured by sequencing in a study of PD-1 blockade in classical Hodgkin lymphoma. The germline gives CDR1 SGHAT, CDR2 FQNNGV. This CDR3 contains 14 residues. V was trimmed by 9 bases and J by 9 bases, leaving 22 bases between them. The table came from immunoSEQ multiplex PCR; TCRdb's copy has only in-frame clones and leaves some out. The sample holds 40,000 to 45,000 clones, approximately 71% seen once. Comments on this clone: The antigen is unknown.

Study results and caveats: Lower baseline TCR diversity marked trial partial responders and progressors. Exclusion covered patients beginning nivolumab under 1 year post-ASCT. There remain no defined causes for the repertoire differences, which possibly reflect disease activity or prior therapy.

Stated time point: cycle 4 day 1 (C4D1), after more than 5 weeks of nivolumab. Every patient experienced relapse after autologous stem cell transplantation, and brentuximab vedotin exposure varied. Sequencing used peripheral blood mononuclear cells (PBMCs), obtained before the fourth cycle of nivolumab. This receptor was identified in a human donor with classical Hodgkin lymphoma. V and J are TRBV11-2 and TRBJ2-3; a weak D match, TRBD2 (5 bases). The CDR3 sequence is CASSPPEEGATQYF. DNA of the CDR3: TGTGCCAGTAGCCCCCCCGAAGAGGGCGCGACGCAGTATTTT.